These 21 T cell receptor beta chains were all obtained from the same sample, sequenced in a study of graft-versus-host responses after intestinal transplantation (dated by TCRdb to the early 2020s). No cognate antigen is known for these TCRs. Library preparation used the immunoSEQ multiplex PCR assay. The source is immuneACCESS, and TCRdb retained only in-frame sequences with V and J called. Part of the clones is not carried over; for the studies checked, unresolved V genes explain less than half of this, and the remainder is unexplained. The sample data list 80,000 to 100,000 clones, and 92% of these were observed just once. The biggest ten clones account for around 0.17% of the sample. The sample's time point, from its label and the paper: cells obtained before transplantation from donor or recipient. The sequencing here drew on unstimulated CD4+ T cells sorted from spleen or lymph node cells, taken before intestinal transplant. These receptors all stem from a human donor who received an intestinal transplant.

This sequence joins TRBV9 and TRBJ2-1, with D hard to call. Germline CDR1 reads SGDLS; CDR2 reads YYNGEE. The CDR3 runs 12 residues. The V gene lost 3 bases and the J gene lost 4 bases, with 5 bases spanning the gap. The CDR3 protein is CASSALYNEQFF. CDR3 bases: TGTGCCAGCAGCGCACTGTACAATGAGCAGTTCTTC.

The chain combines TRBV5-1 with TRBJ2-5, with D perhaps matching TRBD1 (5 bases). Germline assignment: CDR1 SGHRS and CDR2 YFSETQ. This CDR3 has 16 amino acids. Trimming took off 2 bases at V and 3 bases at J, with 17 bases between the two ends. Here the CDR3 reads CASSFWGLRKEETQYF. The CDR3 DNA reads as TGCGCCAGCAGCTTCTGGGGCCTCCGAAAGGAAGAGACCCAGTACTTC.

The chain recombines TRBV2 with TRBJ2-7; weak D call: TRBD2 (6 bases). CDR3 length equals 13 residues. Germline CDR1 and CDR2: SNHLY and FYNNEI. The V and J ends lost 4 bases and 7 bases respectively, with 14 bases between them. In nucleotides, the CDR3 is TGTGCCAGCAGTGGGGGACTCTCGGGGGAGCAGTACTTC. Protein product: CASSGGLSGEQYF.

The DNA of the CDR3 is TGTGCCAGCAGTTTATCTCAGAGGGGGGAGCAGTTCTTC. Amino acid sequence: CASSLSQRGEQFF. This chain links TRBV27 with TRBJ2-1; TRBD1 is a possible D gene (6 bases). CDR1 is MNHEY, CDR2 SMNVEV, per germline (reference sequence). Trimming took off 0 bases at V and 10 bases at J, with 10 bases between the two ends. The length of the CDR3 is 13 residues.

The genes are TRBV5-1 and TRBJ2-3; TRBD2 agrees at 8 bases. The CDR3 length is 16 residues. Germline assignment: CDR1 SGHRS and CDR2 YFSETQ. V was clipped by 0 bases and J by 5 bases; unmatched bases: 8. The CDR3 here is CASSLDLGGAGDTQYF. The CDR3, as DNA: TGCGCCAGCAGCTTGGATCTCGGGGGGGCTGGAGATACGCAGTATTTT.

The chain has TRBV6-5 and TRBJ2-3; D is unclear. Deletions cut 1 base from V and 6 bases from J, with 14 bases between. Germline V gene data show CDR1 as MNHEY and CDR2 as SVGAGI. CDR3 length equals 15 residues. The chain's CDR3 is CASSYWAPPVDTQYF. CDR3 nucleotides: TGTGCCAGCAGTTACTGGGCGCCCCCCGTGGATACGCAGTATTTT.

This clone was seen a few times. CDR3 bases: TGTGCCAGCAGCCGGACAGGGGCTGGAAACACCATATATTTT. This codes for CASSRTGAGNTIYF. The rearrangement links TRBV7-3 to TRBJ1-3; 9 nucleotides agree with TRBD1. The CDR3 covers 14 residues. V shed 5 bases, J shed 2 bases, and the junction held 1 base outside the gene matches. Per the germline V gene, CDR1 is SGHTA and CDR2 is FQGTGA.

V and J are TRBV6-5 and TRBJ2-2; D perhaps matches TRBD1 (5 bases). The CDR3 loop spans 13 amino acids. Germline-derived CDR1 and CDR2 are MNHEY and SVGAGI. V lost 6 bases to trimming and J lost 5 bases, with 10 bases between them. In nucleotides, the CDR3 is TGTGCCAGCAGCGACCCAGGGACCGGGGAGCTGTTTTTT. Protein sequence: CASSDPGTGELFF.

The chain joins TRBV27 to TRBJ2-7; 10 positions agree with TRBD1. This CDR3 contains 16 residues. The junction had 11 bases not matched to a gene; V was cut back by 4 bases and J by 5 bases. The germline V gene encodes CDR1 MNHEY and CDR2 SMNVEV (reference sequence). The CDR3 DNA sequence: TGTGCCAGCAGTTCGTCCGGGACAGGGGTTCGCAACGAGCAGTACTTC. Protein sequence: CASSSSGTGVRNEQYF.

The rearrangement links TRBV2 to TRBJ2-5, with TRBD2 as a possible D gene (6 bases). Looked up from germline, CDR1 is SNHLY and CDR2 is FYNNEI. Trimming shortened V by 2 bases and J by 2 bases, and 12 bases separated the two germline ends. The CDR3 loop spans 15 amino acids. The CDR3, as DNA: TGTGCCAGCAGTGAACTGGGACTCCATCAAGAGACCCAGTACTTC. It encodes CASSELGLHQETQYF.

The J gene is TRBJ2-7, the V gene TRBV18; 8 positions match TRBD2. This CDR3 region has 14 residues. V lost 5 bases and J lost 2; bases outside the gene matches: 5. Germline values: CDR1 KGHSH, CDR2 LQKENI. CDR3 coding DNA: TGTGCCAGCTCAGTCGGGACTAGAGCCTACGAGCAGTACTTC. It encodes CASSVGTRAYEQYF.

This rearrangement joins TRBV5-1 to TRBJ2-7, with 9 bases matching TRBD2. The V and J ends lost 2 bases and 2 bases, in that order; junction bases with no gene match: 2. Per the germline V gene, CDR1 is SGHRS and CDR2 is YFSETQ. The CDR3 consists of 14 residues. The CDR3 region has the DNA TGCGCCAGCAGCTTTAGCGGGGGACCCTACGAGCAGTACTTC. Amino acid sequence: CASSFSGGPYEQYF.

CDR3 residues: CASSLDGAGGEQFF. In nucleotides, the CDR3 is TGTGCCAGCAGCTTAGATGGAGCGGGGGGGGAACAGTTCTTC. The V gene is TRBV11-2, the J gene TRBJ2-1, with 10 bases identical to TRBD2. CDR1 is SGHAT and CDR2 is FQNNGV in the germline V gene. With 0 bases clipped from V and 13 bases from J, the junction kept 6 bases outside the gene matches. The CDR3 contains 14 residues.

V usage is TRBV4-1 and J usage is TRBJ2-2, with 8 bases matching TRBD2. The V gene end was trimmed by 1 base and the J gene end by 6 bases; junction bases not matched to a gene: 7. CDR1 is MGHRA, CDR2 YSYEKL, per germline. This CDR3 is 16 amino acids long. DNA of the CDR3: TGCGCCAGCAGCCAAGCTGGCGGGAGGACGGCCGGGGAGCTGTTTTTT. As protein: CASSQAGGRTAGELFF.

This chain links TRBV5-4 with TRBJ1-5, with D perhaps TRBD1 (5 bases). The CDR3 sequence is 15 residues long. Germline loops: CDR1 SGHNT, CDR2 YYREEE (reference sequence). Trimming shortened V by 2 bases and J by 3 bases, and 12 bases separated the two germline ends. The CDR3, as DNA: TGTGCCAGCAGCTTTGGGGGGGTAATCAATCAGCCCCAGCATTTT. It is translated as CASSFGGVINQPQHF.

This chain connects TRBV7-9 to TRBJ2-7; 9 nucleotides line up with TRBD1. Germline V gene lookup returns CDR1 SEHNR and CDR2 FQNEAQ (reference sequence). This CDR3 is built from 15 residues. J was trimmed by 7 bases and V by 2 bases; bases with no gene match: 9. DNA for the CDR3: TGTGCCAGCAGCTTAAGTCGGGACAGGGCGCAAGAGCAGTACTTC. This sequence encodes CASSLSRDRAQEQYF.

This rearrangement joins TRBV28 to TRBJ1-2; 8 bases agree with TRBD1. CDR1 is MDHEN, CDR2 SYDVKM, per germline. Unmatched junction bases numbered 4, after V lost 2 bases and J lost 5 bases. This CDR3 has 14 amino acids. CDR3 residues: CASSLVGTGYGYTF. In DNA form, the CDR3 reads TGTGCCAGCAGTTTAGTTGGGACAGGTTATGGCTACACCTTC.

This chain connects TRBV4-1 to TRBJ1-1; 9 nucleotides agree with TRBD1. In germline, CDR1 is MGHRA, CDR2 YSYEKL. The CDR3 runs 14 residues. The trim removed 1 base at V and 7 bases at J, leaving 4 bases unmatched. The CDR3 DNA reads TGCGCCAGCAGCCAAGCCCTGGGACAGGGTGAAGCTTTCTTT. It codes for CASSQALGQGEAFF.

J is TRBJ2-1 and V is TRBV6-6; 11 bases agree with TRBD2. This CDR3 comprises 16 residues. Germline trimming cut 4 bases from V and 6 bases from J; bases unmatched to any gene: 8. The germline V gene has CDR1 MNHNY and CDR2 SVGAGI (reference sequence). The CDR3 loop reads CASSSSTSGKTNEQFF. CDR3 nucleotide sequence: TGTGCCAGCAGTTCCTCGACTAGCGGGAAGACCAATGAGCAGTTCTTC.

This chain connects TRBV7-9 to TRBJ1-1; TRBD1 might be the D (6 bases). V was shortened by 2 bases and J by 12 bases, with 10 bases between the two germline ends. Germline CDR1 is SEHNR and CDR2 is FQNEAQ (reference sequence). The CDR3 length is 11 residues. CDR3 loop: CASSLQGSSFF. The CDR3 nucleotides are TGTGCCAGCAGCTTACAGGGGTCGTCTTTCTTT.

The chain is built from TRBV18 and TRBJ2-7; D unresolved. Germline V gives CDR1 KGHSH, CDR2 LQKENI. The V end lost 4 bases, the J end lost 4 bases, and 8 bases lay between the germline ends. This CDR3 has 12 residues. The DNA for the CDR3 is TGTGCCAGCTCACGGTTTGCGTACGAGCAGTACTTC. This codes for CASSRFAYEQYF.